The clone carrying this TCR beta chain was detected only a few times. The antigen is undetermined. These data are taken from a study of CD8 T cells in ankylosing spondylitis. Study-wide points: In reactive arthritis synovial fluid and blood, some motif variants had been reported before. Disease-linked clones were CD8+ and relatively rare in peripheral blood. Matched synovial fluid from ankylosing spondylitis patients was reported to be enriched for disease-linked clones. For ankylosing spondylitis blood, a TCR beta motif of seven to nine highly homologous variants appeared characteristic.

Germline V gene data show CDR1 as SGDLS and CDR2 as YYNGEE. The CDR3 extends over 13 amino acids. The J segment lost 5 bases and the V segment lost 3 bases, leaving 2 bases of the junction unmatched. By quantitative 5'-RACE with molecular barcodes, the TCR beta libraries were made. One entry per CDR3 protein, called by TCRdb with MiXCR from the 5' RACE reads. In the table there are a few hundred thousand distinct CDR3 sequences, 15% to 20% of which are singletons. The sample consisted of blood, either unsorted or a sorted T cell fraction (not recorded which). The receptor was isolated from a male donor with ankylosing spondylitis. The chain uses TRBV9 and TRBJ2-7; 10 bases align to TRBD1. The CDR3 is CASSEGTGDEQYF. CDR3 DNA: TGTGCCAGCAGCGAGGGGACAGGGGACGAGCAGTACTTC.